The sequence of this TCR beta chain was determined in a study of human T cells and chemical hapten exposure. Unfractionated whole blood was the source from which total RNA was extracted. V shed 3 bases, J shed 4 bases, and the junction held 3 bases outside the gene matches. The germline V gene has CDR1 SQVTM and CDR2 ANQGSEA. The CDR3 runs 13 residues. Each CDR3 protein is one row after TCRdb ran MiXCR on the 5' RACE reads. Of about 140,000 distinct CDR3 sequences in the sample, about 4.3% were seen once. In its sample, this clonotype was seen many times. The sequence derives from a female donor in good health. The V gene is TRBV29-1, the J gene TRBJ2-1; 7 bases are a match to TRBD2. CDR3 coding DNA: TGCAGCGTTGAGGGTAGCGGGTACAATGAGCAGTTCTTC. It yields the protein CSVEGSGYNEQFF.